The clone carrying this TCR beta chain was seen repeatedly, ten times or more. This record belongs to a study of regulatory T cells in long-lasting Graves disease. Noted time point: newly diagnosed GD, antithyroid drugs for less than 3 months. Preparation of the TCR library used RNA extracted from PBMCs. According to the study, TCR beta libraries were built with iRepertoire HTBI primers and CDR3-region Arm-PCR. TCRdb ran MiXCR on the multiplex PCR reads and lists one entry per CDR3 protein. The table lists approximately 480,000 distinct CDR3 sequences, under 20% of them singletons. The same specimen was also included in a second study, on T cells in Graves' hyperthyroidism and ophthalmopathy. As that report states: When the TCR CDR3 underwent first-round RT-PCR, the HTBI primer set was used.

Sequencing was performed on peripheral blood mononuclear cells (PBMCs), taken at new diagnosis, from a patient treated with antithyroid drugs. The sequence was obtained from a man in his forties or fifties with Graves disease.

The CDR3 DNA sequence: TGCAGTGCTAGCCCTAGCGGGAGGGAGACCCAGTACTTC. Amino acids: CSASPSGRETQYF. This chain links TRBV20-1 with TRBJ2-5, with TRBD2 matching over 11 bases. Per the germline V gene, CDR1 is DFQATT and CDR2 is SNEGSKA (reference sequence). There are 13 residues in the CDR3. Trimming at V came to 3 bases and at J to 5 bases, leaving 2 bases not matched to a gene.